The 26 T cell receptor beta chains below were found in one sample sequenced in a study of vaccination and CD4 T cells after COVID-19. Sample treatment: roughly ten-day PBMC culture with coronavirus spike peptide pools or control peptides (ViraFEST assay). These TCRs are of unknown antigen specificity. CD4+ T cells that had been cultured provided DNA sequenced with the Oncomine TCR Beta short-read assay. Using its own MiXCR run on the PCR reads, TCRdb lists one record per CDR3 protein. Altogether some 14,000 distinct CDR3 sequences are present, 35% to 50% being singletons, with the ten largest covering more than 10%. Specimen: CD4+ T cells from blood, cultured in vitro. Every receptor here comes from a human donor who had recovered from COVID-19.

This rearrangement joins TRBV24-1 to TRBJ1-4; no firm D call. Trimming cost V 6 bases and J 8 bases, with 24 bases left between them. This CDR3 spans 17 amino acids. Germline V CDR1 and CDR2: KGHDR, SFDVKD. CDR3 coding DNA: TGTGCCACCAGTCCCGGATACAAACAGAGCGTAAGGGAAAAACTGTTTTTT. This sequence encodes CATSPGYKQSVREKLFF.

The chain joins TRBV30 to TRBJ1-4; D is unresolved. The CDR3 is 13 amino acids. Germline-derived CDR1 and CDR2 are GTSNPN and SVGIG (reference sequence). V shed 3 bases and J shed 7 bases, with 12 bases lying between them. CDR3 nucleotides: TGTGCCTGGAGCCACAGCGCGTTTGAAAAACTGTTTTTT. Translated, it gives CAWSHSAFEKLFF.

The chain joins TRBV3-1 to TRBJ1-2; D ambiguous. Germline CDR1 reads LGHDT; CDR2 reads YNNKEL (reference sequence). The CDR3 length is 13 residues. Trimming removed 0 bases at V and 7 bases at J, with 9 bases between. The CDR3 DNA reads as TGTGCCAGCAGCCAAGACAGATGGTTTGGCTACACCTTC. It specifies CASSQDRWFGYTF.

V is TRBV7-3 and J is TRBJ2-2; D is possibly TRBD2 (6 bases). V gave up 1 base and J gave up 6 bases, with 9 bases separating them. This CDR3 region has 14 residues. From germline, CDR1 is SGHTA and CDR2 FQGTGA. CDR3 bases: TGTGCCAGCAGCTTAAGCAGGGAGGCCGGGGAGCTGTTTTTT. It yields the protein CASSLSREAGELFF.

In this sample, this clonotype turned up a few times. The J gene is TRBJ1-5, the V gene TRBV7-9; weak D call: TRBD1 (6 bases). Between the trimmed V and J ends, which lost 1 base and 7 bases, there was a span of 17 bases. This CDR3 region has 16 residues. The germline gives CDR1 SEHNR, CDR2 FQNEAQ (reference sequence). CDR3 bases: TGTGCCAGCAGCTTAGGACACAGCCTCGGGGGCCAGCCCCAGCATTTT. Translating gives CASSLGHSLGGQPQHF.

This chain connects TRBV6-2 or TRBV6-3 to TRBJ2-5; 10 bases are a match to TRBD1. The CDR3 length is 15 residues. The germline CDR1 and CDR2 sequences are MNHEY and SVGEGT. J gave up 3 bases and V 6 bases, and 7 bases lay outside the gene matches. Written as DNA, the CDR3 is TGTGCCAGCAGGGATGCCGGGACAGGGGAAGAGACCCAGTACTTC. Encoded protein: CASRDAGTGEETQYF.

This sequence joins TRBV27 and TRBJ2-7; 8 bases fit TRBD2. Germline CDR1 and CDR2: MNHEY and SMNVEV (reference sequence). CDR3 length equals 14 residues. Germline trimming cut 4 bases from V and 5 bases from J; bases unmatched to any gene: 7. The CDR3 spells CASSSPGGRDEQYF. The CDR3 DNA reads as TGTGCCAGCAGTTCCCCGGGAGGGAGGGACGAGCAGTACTTC.

The chain carries TRBV30 and TRBJ1-1; 8 nucleotides match TRBD1. The CDR3 extends over 18 amino acids. J gave up 3 bases and V 3 bases, and 18 bases lay outside the gene matches. CDR1 and CDR2 (germline): GTSNPN, SVGIG (reference sequence). The CDR3 sequence is CAWREGEWWTGSDTEAFF. The CDR3 nucleotides read TGTGCCTGGAGGGAAGGAGAGTGGTGGACAGGGAGCGACACTGAAGCTTTCTTT.

This clonotype was detected a few times. This chain uses TRBV30 with TRBJ1-5; 9 positions agree with TRBD1. CDR1 and CDR2 from the germline V gene are GTSNPN and SVGIG (reference sequence). This CDR3 comprises 18 residues. After removal of 2 bases from V and 7 bases from J, the junction contained 18 bases not matched to a gene. In DNA, the CDR3 is TGTGCCTGGAGTCTTGAAATCGGGGTGGGACAGGGAAGGCAGCCCCAGCATTTT. Protein sequence: CAWSLEIGVGQGRQPQHF.

The genes are TRBV27 and TRBJ2-4; D is possibly TRBD1 or TRBD2 (5 bases each). The V gene lost 6 bases and the J gene lost 1 base, with 7 bases spanning the gap. This CDR3 spans 13 amino acids. Per germline, CDR1 MNHEY and CDR2 SMNVEV (reference sequence). CDR3 sequence reads: CASRGTAKNIQYF. The CDR3 DNA reads TGTGCCAGCAGGGGGACGGCCAAAAACATTCAGTACTTC.

The chain links TRBV7-2 to TRBJ2-1; D might be TRBD1 or TRBD2, each matching 6 bases. The ends were cut back, 5 bases at V and 12 bases at J, with 26 bases in the middle. Germline-derived CDR1 and CDR2 are SGHTA and FQGNSA. The CDR3 length is 16 residues. CDR3: CASSRRRGGAFRGQFF. The DNA for the CDR3 is TGTGCCAGCAGCCGGCGCCGGGGCGGGGCTTTCAGGGGGCAGTTCTTC.

The J gene is TRBJ2-2, the V gene TRBV7-3; D is unresolved. The CDR3 loop spans 13 amino acids. Per germline, CDR1 SGHTA and CDR2 FQGTGA. V lost 2 bases and J 6 bases, leaving 7 bases between the germline ends. The CDR3 nucleotides are TGTGCCAGCAGCTTATCTGGGGCCGGGGAGCTGTTTTTT. It codes for CASSLSGAGELFF.

V gene TRBV30 combines with J gene TRBJ1-2, with D maybe TRBD1 (5 bases). The CDR3 runs 12 residues. Deletions cut 8 bases from V and 7 bases from J, with 17 bases between. Germline CDR1 is GTSNPN and CDR2 is SVGIG (reference sequence). The CDR3 coding sequence is TGTGCCCAGAGACCCAGGGAAGGTGGCTACACCTTC. This translates into CAQRPREGGYTF.

The gene calls are TRBV19 and TRBJ1-3, with unresolved D. V was clipped by 11 bases and J by 0 bases, with 8 bases between them. Germline values: CDR1 LNHDA, CDR2 SQIVND (reference sequence). The CDR3 spans 12 residues. CDR3: CASMGSGNTIYF. The CDR3 nucleotides are TGTGCCTCGATGGGCTCTGGAAACACCATATATTTT.

This clonotype was observed a handful of times. The chain has TRBV20-1 and TRBJ2-7; 7 positions match TRBD2. This CDR3 has 14 amino acids. Germline V gene lookup returns CDR1 DFQATT and CDR2 SNEGSKA (reference sequence). J gave up 4 bases and V 2 bases, and 8 bases lay outside the gene matches. In DNA form, the CDR3 reads TGCAGTGCTAGATCCCAGCGGGGCGCATACGAGCAGTACTTC. Its protein is CSARSQRGAYEQYF.

The chain couples TRBV20-1 to TRBJ2-7, with D unclear. The CDR3 contains 14 residues. The V and J ends lost 0 bases and 2 bases respectively, with 11 bases between them. Germline CDR1 DFQATT, CDR2 SNEGSKA (reference sequence). Here the CDR3 reads CSARDHNYPYEQYF. CDR3 bases: TGCAGTGCTAGAGATCACAACTACCCCTACGAGCAGTACTTC.

The V call is TRBV2, the J call TRBJ1-5; D call uncertain. Germline V gives CDR1 SNHLY, CDR2 FYNNEI. The CDR3 consists of 12 residues. Trimming pared 6 bases from V and 8 bases from J, leaving 11 bases between. CDR3 amino acids: CASSYTMEPQHF. CDR3 bases: TGTGCCAGCAGCTACACTATGGAGCCCCAGCATTTT.

This sequence joins TRBV9 and TRBJ1-2; D perhaps matches TRBD1 (5 bases). The CDR3 spans 18 residues. Germline V lookup: CDR1 SGDLS, CDR2 YYNGEE. V was shortened by 3 bases and J by 0 bases, with 21 bases between the two germline ends. The CDR3 DNA is TGTGCCAGCAGCGGTCACCAGGGACTTGGCGTTACTAACTATGGCTACACCTTC. The encoded protein is CASSGHQGLGVTNYGYTF.

V usage is TRBV6-1 and J usage is TRBJ2-3; no firm D call. The V and J ends lost 6 bases and 4 bases respectively, with 14 bases between them. CDR1 is MNHNS, CDR2 SASEGT, per germline. The CDR3 runs to 14 residues. Here the CDR3 DNA reads TGTGCCAGCAGCCCCCGGTTTGTTGCAGATACGCAGTATTTT. Amino acids: CASSPRFVADTQYF.

This clonotype was seen a single time. The rearrangement joins TRBV4-1 to TRBJ1-2; 7 bases are shared with TRBD1. V lost 1 base to trimming and J lost 7 bases; unmatched junction nucleotides: 6. In germline, CDR1 is MGHRA, CDR2 YSYEKL. This CDR3 is 14 amino acids long. The CDR3 sequence is CASSQGGQDRGYTF. The CDR3, as DNA: TGCGCCAGCAGCCAAGGAGGACAGGATCGTGGCTACACCTTC.

The table lists this clonotype with a few counts. The chain has TRBV6-2 or TRBV6-3 and TRBJ2-5; 9 bases fit TRBD2. V shed 2 bases, J shed 5 bases, and the junction held 6 bases outside the gene matches. The CDR3 is 15 amino acids. Germline loops: CDR1 MNHEY, CDR2 SVGEGT. For the CDR3, the DNA is TGTGCCAGCAGTTACGTAGTAGCGGGAGCGGAGACCCAGTACTTC. Protein sequence: CASSYVVAGAETQYF.

This clonotype turned up a few times. The chain couples TRBV19 to TRBJ2-1; 11 bases are a match to TRBD2. Germline V gives CDR1 LNHDA, CDR2 SQIVND (reference sequence). The CDR3 spans 15 residues. With V trimmed by 6 bases and J by 6 bases, 7 bases remained unmatched. This CDR3 reads CASRPSGRPVNEQFF. The CDR3 coding sequence is TGTGCCAGTAGACCTAGCGGGAGGCCCGTCAATGAGCAGTTCTTC.

The genes are TRBV6-1 and TRBJ1-5; 8 bases map to TRBD1. V shed 5 bases, J shed 2 bases, and the junction held 8 bases outside the gene matches. This CDR3 has 16 residues. Germline V lookup: CDR1 MNHNS, CDR2 SASEGT. CDR3 protein: CASSTRQGIGNQPQHF. CDR3 bases: TGTGCCAGCAGTACAAGACAGGGGATCGGCAATCAGCCCCAGCATTTT.

This clonotype was found a few times. The chain is built from TRBV12-3 or TRBV12-4 and TRBJ2-2, with a possible D match to TRBD1 (6 bases). There are 17 residues in the CDR3. V was clipped by 2 bases and J by 0 bases, with 13 bases between them. In DNA form, the CDR3 reads TGTGCCAGCAGTTTAAGAGTGGACAGTGCGAACACCGGGGAGCTGTTTTTT. Translated: CASSLRVDSANTGELFF.

This clonotype appeared a few times. The chain has TRBV6-1 and TRBJ1-4; possibly TRBD1 for D (5 bases). The CDR3 runs 14 residues. Germline V gene sequence: CDR1 MNHNS, CDR2 SASEGT. V was clipped by 11 bases and J by 4 bases, with 17 bases between them. DNA for the CDR3: TGTGCCGGGGGAAAGGAGAGGAGTAATGAAAAACTGTTTTTT. This codes for CAGGKERSNEKLFF.

This rearrangement joins TRBV27 to TRBJ1-3; D remains unclear. V shed 1 base and J shed 0 bases, with 7 bases lying between them. This CDR3 contains 15 residues. CDR1 is MNHEY, CDR2 SMNVEV, per germline (reference sequence). DNA of the CDR3: TGTGCCAGCAGTTTATACGGGTTCTCTGGAAACACCATATATTTT. It encodes CASSLYGFSGNTIYF.